This T cell receptor (beta chain) was obtained from a study of PD-L1 blockade in urothelial cancer. The wider study: Patients' prior chemotherapy regimens numbered 0 to 3. It was at 3 weeks (second dose) and 6 weeks after treatment start that blood was analyzed. Median blood clonality was around 0.074, with 75,000 to 90,000 unique TCRs.

Sequencing was performed with immunoSEQ multiplex PCR; in TCRdb, only in-frame clones are kept and a portion is missing. The data show 35,000 to 55,000 clones, with 81% seen just once and 2.7% held by the top ten. Germline V gene lookup returns CDR1 MDHEN and CDR2 SYDVKM. CDR3 length: 14 residues. Trimming took 3 bases from V and 2 from J; bases not matched to a gene: 4. Patient disease was locally advanced or metastatic urothelial carcinoma. The sample consisted of PBMCs, taken around atezolizumab (anti-PD-L1) treatment. This TCR came from a man aged 65 to 79 with urothelial cancer. V gene TRBV28 combines with J gene TRBJ2-7; 7 bases are shared with TRBD1. CDR3 nucleotide sequence: TGTGCCAGCAGTTTTTTGGGACAGCCCTACGAGCAGTACTTC. This translates into CASSFLGQPYEQYF.